This T cell receptor (beta chain) derives from a study of blood T cell repertoires in COVID-19. As processed by the authors: Reference gene primer amplification gave estimated nucleated cell counts. Libraries were prepared by immunoSEQ multiplex PCR; TCRdb keeps only in-frame clonotypes and omits some of them. The V and J calls and clone size are taken from that table; D and trimming were inferred from the DNA. The table shows more than 200,000 clones, with over 70% occurring only once. The CDR3 covers 12 residues. V lost 6 bases to trimming and J lost 6 bases, with 8 bases between them. Per the germline V gene, CDR1 is LGHDT and CDR2 is YNNKEL (reference sequence).

The chain joins TRBV3-1 (or the pseudogene TRBV3-2) to TRBJ1-4, with no clear D. This TCR came from an elderly woman with acute or convalescent COVID-19. Material: peripheral blood. As DNA, the CDR3 is TGTGCCAGCAGGTTCGGGTATGAAAAACTGTTTTTT. Translating gives CASRFGYEKLFF.